The 6 T cell receptor beta chains below come from one sample, sequenced in a study of shared clonotypes between healthy human individuals. Generated by immunoSEQ multiplex PCR, the TCRdb table keeps only in-frame clones and is missing some. The table includes 1.6 million or so clones, around 95% detected once. Sequencing input: naive CD4+ T cells sorted from blood. Regarding subset: CD45RA+ positively selected. The source is a man aged 25-45 years in good health.

With regard to this clone: This same CDR3 is encoded by further DNA sequences in the sample. This sequence joins TRBV18 and TRBJ1-1; weak D call: TRBD1 (5 bases). CDR1 is KGHSH, CDR2 LQKENI, per germline. V shed 3 bases and J shed 1 base, with 9 bases lying between them. The CDR3 is 14 amino acids. Written as DNA, the CDR3 is TGTGCCAGCTCACCGTCCCAGGGGAACACTGAAGCTTTCTTT. Its protein is CASSPSQGNTEAFF.

The chain is built from TRBV19 and TRBJ2-2; 7 bases agree with TRBD1. The CDR3 extends over 18 amino acids. Unmatched junction bases numbered 18, after V lost 8 bases and J lost 3 bases. Germline CDR1 is LNHDA and CDR2 is SQIVND (reference sequence). In DNA form, the CDR3 reads TGTGCCAGTCAACTACGGAGAGGGACAGACACTTACACCGGGGAGCTGTTTTTT. Its protein product is CASQLRRGTDTYTGELFF.

CDR3: CASSLYPGGAYNEQFF. For the CDR3, the DNA is TGTGCCAGCAGCTTATACCCAGGGGGCGCCTACAATGAGCAGTTCTTC. J is TRBJ2-1 and V is TRBV7-2; 8 bases fit TRBD1. Per the germline V gene, CDR1 is SGHTA and CDR2 is FQGNSA. The CDR3 spans 16 residues. The ends lost 2 bases at V and 2 bases at J; junction bases unmatched: 5.

The gene calls are TRBV9 and TRBJ2-2; D remains unclear. CDR3 length: 11 residues. Germline lookup yields CDR1 SGDLS and CDR2 YYNGEE. V was clipped by 4 bases and J by 5 bases, with 3 bases between them. Here the CDR3 DNA reads TGTGCCAGCAGCCAGACCGGGGAGCTGTTTTTT. Its protein is CASSQTGELFF.

This clone was detected only once. The chain uses TRBV2 and TRBJ1-5, with D unclear. Per the germline V gene, CDR1 is SNHLY and CDR2 is FYNNEI. Trimming shortened V by 5 bases and J by 2 bases, and 22 bases separated the two germline ends. The CDR3 has 18 amino acids. This CDR3 reads CASSPTGGRGVGNQPQHF. Here the CDR3 DNA reads TGTGCCAGCAGTCCAACCGGAGGGCGTGGGGTGGGCAATCAGCCCCAGCATTTT.

The chain uses TRBV6-6 and TRBJ2-2; unclear D gene. V was clipped by 5 bases and J by 2 bases, with 9 bases between them. The CDR3 is 14 amino acids. The germline gives CDR1 MNHNY, CDR2 SVGAGI (reference sequence). CDR3 DNA: TGTGCCAGCAGTAGGCTAGACAACACCGGGGAGCTGTTTTTT. Translating it yields CASSRLDNTGELFF.